The 10 T cell receptor beta chains reported below all come from one sample, sequenced in a study of T cells in Graves' hyperthyroidism and ophthalmopathy (dated by TCRdb to about 2019). The library was obtained by multiplex PCR. The listed sequencing device is Illumina HiSeq 2000. Amplification of TCR beta CDR3 regions was carried out from RNA transcripts. For the first round of RT-PCR on the TCR CDR3, the HTBI primer set was used together with the Qiagen OneStep RT-PCR kit. TCRdb applied fastp at Q25 and MiXCR to the public reads, then kept only in-frame beta chains. When rows share a CDR3 protein, they turn into one entry using the most common DNA and genes. The sample table holds a few hundred thousand distinct CDR3 sequences, of which about a sixth were seen once. Approximately 7.4% of the sample lies in the top ten. Sequenced input: blood. The receptor source for this set is a woman in her twenties or thirties with Graves' hyperthyroidism.

Ten or more counts support this clonotype. The chain employs TRBV5-5 and TRBJ2-7; a weak D match, TRBD2 (5 bases). Germline assignment: CDR1 SGHKS and CDR2 YYEKEE (reference sequence). This CDR3 comprises 15 residues. The V gene lost 0 bases and the J gene lost 3 bases, with 13 bases spanning the gap. CDR3 loop: CASSLVMGDVYEQYF. For the CDR3, the DNA is TGTGCCAGCAGCTTGGTTATGGGAGATGTCTACGAGCAGTACTTC.

This clonotype was detected a few times. The chain is built from TRBV7-9 and TRBJ1-2; D call uncertain. Trimming pared 3 bases from V and 12 bases from J, leaving 17 bases between. Germline values: CDR1 SEHNR, CDR2 FQNEAQ (reference sequence). The CDR3 consists of 13 residues. The CDR3 DNA follows: TGTGCCAGCAGCTTGACCGGGCCCCAGTTCCACACCTTC. Its protein product is CASSLTGPQFHTF.

This chain connects TRBV9 to TRBJ2-3, with D hard to call. This CDR3 region has 15 residues. V gave up 2 bases and J gave up 1 base, with 11 bases separating them. Germline CDR1 is SGDLS and CDR2 is YYNGEE. Here the CDR3 reads CASSVESHGTDTQYF. The CDR3 region has the DNA TGTGCCAGCAGCGTCGAGAGCCATGGCACAGATACGCAGTATTTT.

This clonotype showed up many times. The rearrangement uses TRBV30 and TRBJ2-7; 12 bases are shared with TRBD2. The trim removed 5 bases at V and 7 bases at J, leaving 9 bases unmatched. The CDR3 is made up of 14 amino acids. Germline CDR1 reads GTSNPN; CDR2 reads SVGIG (reference sequence). CDR3 in DNA: TGTGCCTGGGGCAAGGGACTAGCGGGCAATGAGCAGTACTTC. This translates into CAWGKGLAGNEQYF.

This clonotype was seen only a few times. This chain uses TRBV18 with TRBJ1-2, with D uncertain. The germline CDR1 and CDR2 sequences are KGHSH and LQKENI. There are 16 residues in the CDR3. V was cut by 0 bases and J by 6 bases, with 17 bases left in between. The CDR3 protein is CASSPPSRTRADGYTF. CDR3 coding DNA: TGTGCCAGCTCACCACCCAGCCGAACACGGGCCGATGGCTACACCTTC.

This clonotype has only a few counts. The chain is built from TRBV7-9 and TRBJ2-1, with TRBD2 matching over 11 bases. Unmatched junction bases numbered 10, after V lost 4 bases and J lost 2 bases. Germline loops: CDR1 SEHNR, CDR2 FQNEAQ (reference sequence). This CDR3 has 18 residues. CDR3 DNA: TGTGCCAGCAGCTCAGGGACTAGCGGAGCTTTTCCCTACAATGAGCAGTTCTTC. Translating gives CASSSGTSGAFPYNEQFF.

This clonotype was recorded at least ten times. The chain employs TRBV7-2 and TRBJ1-2, with D hard to call. Trimming cost V 5 bases and J 10 bases, with 14 bases left between them. Per germline, CDR1 SGHTA and CDR2 FQGNSA. CDR3 length: 12 residues. As DNA, the CDR3 is TGTGCCAGCAGCAGAAGGGAATCATCCTACACCTTC. This gives the protein CASSRRESSYTF. The full variable domain, its missing parts supplied by reference TRBV7-2 and TRBJ1-2, is GAGVSQSPSNKVTEKGKDVELRCDPISGHTALYWYRQSLGQGLEFLIYFQGNSAPDKSGLPSDRFSAERTGGSVSTLTIQRTQQEDSAVYLCASSRRESSYTFGSGTRLTVV.

This clonotype was counted many times. The rearrangement links TRBV4-1 to TRBJ2-7, with 9 bases identical to TRBD2. The V gene's germline CDR1 is MGHRA and CDR2 YSYEKL. The CDR3 is made up of 14 amino acids. The V gene end was trimmed by 5 bases and the J gene end by 3 bases; junction bases not matched to a gene: 5. CDR3 sequence (DNA): TGCGCCAGCAGCGGAAGACTAGCGGACTACGAGCAGTACTTC. This sequence encodes CASSGRLADYEQYF.

This clonotype was observed at least ten times. The rearrangement links TRBV5-1 to TRBJ2-1, with 12 bases identical to TRBD2. The CDR3 totals 15 residues. From germline, CDR1 is SGHRS and CDR2 YFSETQ. The V and J ends lost 4 bases and 4 bases, in that order; junction bases with no gene match: 3. In DNA, the CDR3 is TGCGCCAGCAGCGGCGGGACTAGCGGGTACAATGAGCAGTTCTTC. Protein: CASSGGTSGYNEQFF.

CDR3 sequence reads: CASSEAPGQGAYGANVLTF. The CDR3 nucleotides are TGTGCCAGCAGTGAAGCCCCGGGACAGGGGGCATATGGGGCCAACGTCCTGACTTTC. The J gene is TRBJ2-6, the V gene TRBV27; TRBD1 aligns across 12 bases. V lost 5 bases, J lost 3 bases, and 11 bases stayed unmatched. This CDR3 region has 19 residues. CDR1 is MNHEY and CDR2 is SMNVEV in the germline V gene (reference sequence).